One and the same sample provided the 21 T cell receptor beta chains below, sequenced in a study of cytomegalovirus exposure and HLA in healthy donors. This table comes from immunoSEQ multiplex PCR, and its TCRdb copy is limited to in-frame clones, with some not included. This sample has roughly 68,000 clones, with around 89% found just once. Sequencing used PBMCs. All receptors derive from a young woman in good health and CMV-seronegative.

The chain is built from TRBV12-5 and TRBJ2-3, with D uncertain. V lost 0 bases and J lost 2, with 18 bases in between. Germline V gene data show CDR1 as LGHNT and CDR2 as FRNRAP. The CDR3 is 18 amino acids. CDR3: CASGLVTPLRAFTDTQYF. The CDR3 DNA reads TGTGCTAGTGGTTTGGTAACCCCGCTGAGAGCATTCACAGATACGCAGTATTTT.

The chain uses TRBV4-3 and TRBJ2-7, with TRBD2 matching over 11 bases. The junction had 9 bases not matched to a gene; V was cut back by 4 bases and J by 1 base. This CDR3 is built from 17 residues. CDR1 LGHNA and CDR2 YSLEER come from the germline V gene. CDR3 DNA: TGCGCCAGCAGCCCTGTAGCGGGGGGGCCAATTTCCTACGAGCAGTACTTC. This codes for CASSPVAGGPISYEQYF.

This chain links TRBV30 with TRBJ2-7, with 13 nucleotides matching TRBD2. The junction had 3 bases not matched to a gene; V was cut back by 5 bases and J by 2 bases. CDR1 GTSNPN and CDR2 SVGIG come from the germline V gene (reference sequence). The CDR3 is 14 residues long. CDR3 in amino acids: CAWRTSGRAYEQYF. In DNA form, the CDR3 reads TGTGCCTGGCGAACTAGCGGGAGGGCCTACGAGCAGTACTTC. The whole variable domain, remainder taken from reference TRBV30 and TRBJ2-7, is SQTIHQWPATLVQPVGSPLSLECTVEGTSNPNLYWYRQAAGRGLQLLFYSVGIGQISSEVPQNLSASRPQDRQFILSSKKLLLSDSGFYLCAWRTSGRAYEQYFGPGTRLTVT.

This chain links TRBV30 with TRBJ1-5, with 7 bases matching TRBD1. The V gene end was trimmed by 2 bases and the J gene end by 2 bases; junction bases not matched to a gene: 3. The length of the CDR3 is 14 residues. From germline, CDR1 is GTSNPN and CDR2 SVGIG (reference sequence). CDR3 amino acids: CAWSPTGGNQPQHF. Here the CDR3 DNA reads TGTGCCTGGAGTCCTACAGGGGGCAATCAGCCCCAGCATTTT.

This chain connects TRBV5-1 to TRBJ2-7; D gene ambiguous. The CDR3 runs 13 residues. Germline loops: CDR1 SGHRS, CDR2 YFSETQ. V lost 4 bases, J lost 3 bases, and 11 bases lay in between. CDR3 nucleotides: TGCGCCAGCAGCCCGGAGACTGTCTACGAGCAGTACTTC. It is translated as CASSPETVYEQYF.

The genes are TRBV7-2 and TRBJ2-3; no definite D call. The CDR3 has 15 amino acids. CDR1 SGHTA and CDR2 FQGNSA come from the germline V gene. Trimming removed 3 bases at V and 0 bases at J, with 10 bases between. In DNA, the CDR3 is TGTGCCAGCAGCTTCGGGTGGTCAAGCACAGATACGCAGTATTTT. Protein: CASSFGWSSTDTQYF.

The J gene is TRBJ1-1, the V gene TRBV27; possible D gene TRBD1, 6 bases. Germline-derived CDR1 and CDR2 are MNHEY and SMNVEV (reference sequence). V was shortened by 4 bases and J by 2 bases, with 11 bases between the two germline ends. The CDR3 loop spans 14 amino acids. The CDR3 sequence is CASSSTGFNTEAFF. CDR3 coding DNA: TGTGCCAGCAGTTCCACAGGGTTTAACACTGAAGCTTTCTTT.

V usage is TRBV19 and J usage is TRBJ1-3; no definite D call. Germline CDR1 is LNHDA and CDR2 is SQIVND (reference sequence). The CDR3 loop spans 13 amino acids. Trimming shortened V by 3 bases and J by 4 bases, and 7 bases separated the two germline ends. The CDR3 DNA is TGTGCCAGTAGTATTGCGAAGGGAAACACCATATATTTT. The encoded protein is CASSIAKGNTIYF.

Turning to this clone: The identical CDR3 is also encoded by other nucleotide sequences in the sample. DNA for the CDR3: TGTGCCAGCAGCTTGGGGGGAGGGTCCTACAATGAGCAGTTCTTC. Translating it yields CASSLGGGSYNEQFF. The V call is TRBV5-6, the J call TRBJ2-1; 7 bases map to TRBD2. Per germline, CDR1 SGHDT and CDR2 YYEEEE. The length of the CDR3 is 15 residues. V dropped 0 bases and J dropped 1; count of bases not matched to a gene: 1.

This chain connects TRBV6-1 to TRBJ2-1; TRBD1 aligns across 9 bases. V trimming: 4 bases; J trimming: 4 bases; junction bases outside the gene matches: 5. This CDR3 has 15 residues. Germline V CDR1 and CDR2: MNHNS, SASEGT. The CDR3 nucleotides are TGTGCCAGCAGTGTTAGGGGACAGGGATACAATGAGCAGTTCTTC. Its translation: CASSVRGQGYNEQFF.

This chain uses TRBV14 with TRBJ1-1; 9 bases map to TRBD1. Per germline, CDR1 SGHDN and CDR2 FVKESK. Losses at the gene ends were 5 bases for V and 1 base for J; bases not matched to a gene: 5. The CDR3 consists of 15 residues. DNA of the CDR3: TGTGCCAGCAGCTACCGGGACAGGGCGAACACTGAAGCTTTCTTT. Amino acid sequence: CASSYRDRANTEAFF.

The chain is built from TRBV7-6 and TRBJ2-3; 7 bases are shared with TRBD1. Trimming cost V 3 bases and J 2 bases; bases outside gene matches: 5. There are 15 residues in the CDR3. Germline loops: CDR1 SGHVS, CDR2 FNYEAQ. The CDR3 bases are TGTGCCAGCAGCTTCATGACAGGGTTCACAGATACGCAGTATTTT. Its protein is CASSFMTGFTDTQYF.

This chain joins TRBV4-2 and TRBJ2-1, with D possibly matching TRBD2 (6 bases). Between the trimmed V and J ends, which lost 0 bases and 7 bases, there was a span of 16 bases. The germline CDR1 and CDR2 sequences are LGHNA and YNFKEQ. The CDR3 is 16 residues long. The CDR3 nucleotides are TGTGCCAGCAGCCAAGATAGAACTAGTGGGACTAATGAGCAGTTCTTC. Translating it yields CASSQDRTSGTNEQFF.

The chain has TRBV10-3 and TRBJ2-7, with D tentatively TRBD2 (6 bases). Deletions cut 4 bases from V and 2 bases from J, with 12 bases between. This CDR3 comprises 14 residues. Looked up from germline, CDR1 is ENHRY and CDR2 is SYGVKD. The CDR3 DNA follows: TGTGCCATCAGTGGGGGGGAACGAACCTACGAGCAGTACTTC. It encodes CAISGGERTYEQYF.

The chain uses TRBV7-8 and TRBJ2-3; TRBD2 matches at 12 bases. The germline CDR1 and CDR2 sequences are SGHVS and FQNEAQ. This CDR3 has 16 residues. Trimming at V came to 5 bases and at J to 5 bases, leaving 8 bases not matched to a gene. This chain's CDR3 is CASSPYTSGGLDTQYF. CDR3 sequence (DNA): TGTGCCAGCAGCCCATACACTAGCGGGGGGTTAGATACGCAGTATTTT.

This clone appeared a few times. This sequence joins TRBV7-9 and TRBJ2-1; D perhaps matches TRBD2 (5 bases). This CDR3 has 16 amino acids. Germline V gives CDR1 SEHNR, CDR2 FQNEAQ (reference sequence). Trimming removed 3 bases from V and 0 bases from J, with 12 bases in between. For the CDR3, the DNA is TGTGCCAGCAGCTTCTCCACGGGAATCTCCTACAATGAGCAGTTCTTC. Encoded protein: CASSFSTGISYNEQFF.

For the CDR3, the DNA is TGTGCCATCAGTGAGTCGGACAGTTATAATTCACCCCTCCACTTT. Its translation: CAISESDSYNSPLHF. V gene TRBV10-3 combines with J gene TRBJ1-6, with D possibly being TRBD1 (6 bases). The CDR3 contains 15 residues. V was cut by 0 bases and J by 4 bases, with 7 bases left in between. CDR1 is ENHRY and CDR2 is SYGVKD in the germline V gene.

V usage is TRBV30 and J usage is TRBJ1-1; D not resolved. V lost 4 bases, J lost 0 bases, and 15 bases lay in between. The germline V gene has CDR1 GTSNPN and CDR2 SVGIG (reference sequence). CDR3 length: 15 residues. CDR3 DNA: TGTGCCTGGAATAACCCCGGTTTGATGAACACTGAAGCTTTCTTT. As protein: CAWNNPGLMNTEAFF.

The rearrangement uses TRBV30 and TRBJ2-7; D gene uncertain. V was shortened by 4 bases and J by 0 bases, with 10 bases between the two germline ends. Germline V gene data show CDR1 as GTSNPN and CDR2 as SVGIG (reference sequence). The CDR3 is 13 residues long. CDR3 amino acids: CAWTRTLSYEQYF. DNA of the CDR3: TGTGCCTGGACCAGAACCCTCTCCTACGAGCAGTACTTC.

The CDR3 loop is CASSLTPTGPLNTEAFF. The CDR3 nucleotides read TGTGCCAGCAGCTTAACCCCTACAGGGCCGCTGAACACTGAAGCTTTCTTT. The chain couples TRBV7-3 to TRBJ1-1; weak D call: TRBD1 (6 bases). Germline CDR1 SGHTA, CDR2 FQGTGA. The CDR3 is made up of 17 amino acids. Between the trimmed V and J ends, which lost 0 bases and 0 bases, there was a span of 14 bases.

The chain employs TRBV6-9 and TRBJ2-2; 7 positions match TRBD2. The CDR3 spans 17 residues. The germline CDR1 and CDR2 sequences are MNHGY and SVAAGI. The V segment lost 0 bases and the J segment 6 bases; nucleotides outside the gene matches: 10. Here the CDR3 reads CASSYSITSEGPGELFF. DNA for the CDR3: TGTGCCAGCAGTTATTCGATAACTAGCGAGGGGCCCGGGGAGCTGTTTTTT.